These 22 T cell receptor beta chains share one sample of origin, sequenced in a study of T-cell memory formation after mild COVID-19. One entry per CDR3 protein results from TCRdb running MiXCR on the 5' RACE reads. Of some 210,000 distinct CDR3 sequences in the sample, 8% to 11% were seen once. The material sequenced was PBMCs or a T cell subset sorted from them (not recorded which). These receptors were taken from a man aged 18 to 30 who had mild COVID-19 (a few samples of this study predate the infection). Cell type and time point are not known.

In this sample, this clonotype turned up many times. This sequence joins TRBV7-9 and TRBJ2-3, with D possibly being TRBD2 (7 bases). The CDR3 runs 15 residues. Germline CDR1 SEHNR, CDR2 FQNEAQ (reference sequence). V lost 3 bases to trimming and J lost 3 bases, with 13 bases between them. The CDR3 loop reads CASSLARGGTDTQYF. The CDR3 coding sequence is TGTGCCAGCAGCTTGGCCAGGGGAGGGACAGATACGCAGTATTTT.

This clonotype appeared a few times. The genes are TRBV3-1 and TRBJ1-4; D is ambiguous. Trimming cost V 4 bases and J 4 bases, with 16 bases left between them. CDR3 length: 16 residues. CDR1 LGHDT and CDR2 YNNKEL come from the germline V gene (reference sequence). The CDR3 sequence is CASSRHPPRNNEKLFF. The CDR3 DNA is TGTGCCAGCAGCCGACACCCCCCACGGAATAATGAAAAACTGTTTTTT.

This clonotype was counted ten times or more. This chain connects TRBV12-3 or TRBV12-4 to TRBJ2-2; D not certain. V lost 0 bases, J lost 1 base, and 6 bases lay in between. The length of the CDR3 is 15 residues. This chain's CDR3 is CASSLAARNTGELFF. The CDR3 DNA follows: TGTGCCAGCAGTTTAGCTGCTAGGAACACCGGGGAGCTGTTTTTT.

The chain has TRBV2 and TRBJ1-4; D remains unclear. This CDR3 is built from 13 residues. Germline V gene lookup returns CDR1 SNHLY and CDR2 FYNNEI. V dropped 5 bases and J dropped 7 bases, with 11 bases sitting between them. CDR3 DNA: TGTGCCAGCAGTACTTTCATCGCTGAAAAACTGTTTTTT. Protein product: CASSTFIAEKLFF.

This clonotype was counted between two and nine times. The J gene is TRBJ2-7, the V gene TRBV6-1; D is ambiguous. Trimming cost V 1 base and J 4 bases, with 14 bases left between them. The CDR3 length is 15 residues. Germline CDR1 and CDR2: MNHNS and SASEGT. The DNA for the CDR3 is TGTGCCAGCAGTGAAGGTTTCACTGGCGTGTACGAGCAGTACGTC. This encodes CASSEGFTGVYEQYV.

This clonotype came up a few times. The chain has TRBV7-3 and TRBJ2-6; D is unclear. The CDR3 has 15 amino acids. Trimming took off 1 base at V and 4 bases at J, with 8 bases between the two ends. The germline CDR1 and CDR2 sequences are SGHTA and FQGTGA. The CDR3 loop is CASSLMERGANVLTF. CDR3 nucleotides: TGTGCCAGCAGCTTAATGGAGAGGGGGGCCAACGTCCTGACTTTC. The full variable domain, its missing parts supplied by reference TRBV7-3 and TRBJ2-6, is GAGVSQTPSNKVTEKGKYVELRCDPISGHTALYWYRQSLGQGPEFLIYFQGTGAADDSGLPNDRFFAVRPEGSVSTLKIQRTERGDSAVYLCASSLMERGANVLTFGAGSRLTVL.

The chain joins TRBV21-1 to TRBJ2-3; the table names TRBD1, a call not compared with the DNA. TRBV21-1 is described as a pseudogene. This CDR3 spans 15 amino acids. CDR3: CASSGRDGSTDTQYF. CDR3 nucleotide sequence: TGTGCCAGCAGCGGCCGGGACGGTAGCACAGATACGCAGTATTTT.

This chain joins TRBV7-9 and TRBJ2-5; TRBD1 might be the D (5 bases). V lost 1 base, J lost 7 bases, and 10 bases lay in between. The CDR3 has 13 amino acids. Germline lookup yields CDR1 SEHNR and CDR2 FQNEAQ (reference sequence). Here the CDR3 DNA reads TGTGCCAGCAGCTTAGGGGGCCTTGGGACCCAGTACTTC. It codes for CASSLGGLGTQYF.

This chain connects TRBV6-2 or TRBV6-3 to TRBJ1-4; TRBD1 agrees at 9 bases. V lost 6 bases to trimming and J lost 0 bases; unmatched junction nucleotides: 8. In germline, CDR1 is MNHEY, CDR2 SVGEGT. The CDR3 is 17 amino acids. As DNA, the CDR3 is TGTGCCAGCAGCCCGGACAGGGGCAAGGCAACTAATGAAAAACTGTTTTTT. Its translation: CASSPDRGKATNEKLFF.

The chain has TRBV5-1 and TRBJ1-1; a possible D gene is TRBD1 (5 bases). V gave up 0 bases and J gave up 5 bases, with 11 bases separating them. The CDR3 has 14 residues. CDR1 is SGHRS, CDR2 YFSETQ, per germline. CDR3 sequence reads: CASSLETWGTEAFF. In DNA, the CDR3 is TGCGCCAGCAGCTTGGAAACATGGGGGACTGAAGCTTTCTTT. The whole variable domain, remainder taken from reference TRBV5-1 and TRBJ1-1, is KAGVTQTPRYLIKTRGQQVTLSCSPISGHRSVSWYQQTPGQGLQFLFEYFSETQRNKGNFPGRFSGRQFSNSRSEMNVSTLELGDSALYLCASSLETWGTEAFFGQGTRLTVV.

This sequence joins TRBV6-2 or TRBV6-3 and TRBJ2-2; 8 bases agree with TRBD2. V shed 2 bases and J 7 bases; nucleotides not matched to a gene: 18. In germline, CDR1 is MNHEY, CDR2 SVGEGT. CDR3 size: 19 residues. In DNA, the CDR3 is TGTGCCAGCAGTTACGGCGGACTAGCTGGGGGGATCCCGAGCGGGGAGCTGTTTTTT. Translated, it gives CASSYGGLAGGIPSGELFF.

This clonotype was found a few times. The V gene is TRBV7-2, the J gene TRBJ2-3; 7 bases line up with TRBD1. Trimming at V came to 5 bases and at J to 4 bases, leaving 9 bases not matched to a gene. The CDR3 has 15 residues. Germline-derived CDR1 and CDR2 are SGHTA and FQGNSA. Here the CDR3 DNA reads TGTGCCAGCAGCCGACAGGGCGCATTAGCAGATACGCAGTATTTT. Translating gives CASSRQGALADTQYF.

This clonotype was detected only a few times. The V gene is TRBV5-1, the J gene TRBJ2-5; 7 bases are shared with TRBD2. This CDR3 contains 16 residues. CDR1 is SGHRS, CDR2 YFSETQ, per germline. Trimming at V came to 5 bases and at J to 5 bases, leaving 15 bases not matched to a gene. As DNA, the CDR3 is TGCGCCAGCAGTCGCGGTAACTCGGGGGGAATGGAGACCCAGTACTTC. It translates to CASSRGNSGGMETQYF. Combining the CDR3 with reference TRBV5-1 and TRBJ2-5 gives the whole variable domain KAGVTQTPRYLIKTRGQQVTLSCSPISGHRSVSWYQQTPGQGLQFLFEYFSETQRNKGNFPGRFSGRQFSNSRSEMNVSTLELGDSALYLCASSRGNSGGMETQYFGPGTRLLVL.

This clonotype occurred a few times. V and J are TRBV12-3 or TRBV12-4 and TRBJ1-1; no clear D. Deletions cut 3 bases from V and 1 base from J, with 6 bases between. This CDR3 spans 13 amino acids. The CDR3 coding sequence is TGTGCCAGCAGTTTGAGGACGAACACTGAAGCTTTCTTT. This sequence encodes CASSLRTNTEAFF.

This clonotype was counted between two and nine times. The V and J genes are TRBV12-3 or TRBV12-4 and TRBJ2-1; maybe TRBD2 (6 bases). V gave up 5 bases and J gave up 6 bases, with 14 bases separating them. This CDR3 has 14 residues. The CDR3 region has the DNA TGTGCCAGCAGTCGGGGGATAACGGCCAATGAGCAGTTCTTC. Translated, it gives CASSRGITANEQFF.

The chain recombines TRBV4-3 with TRBJ2-5, with D perhaps being TRBD1 or TRBD2 (5 bases each). The V and J ends lost 0 bases and 4 bases respectively, with 15 bases between them. Germline V gene data show CDR1 as LGHNA and CDR2 as YSLEER. There are 16 residues in the CDR3. The CDR3 region is CASSQDLGAGRETQYF. In DNA form, the CDR3 reads TGCGCCAGCAGCCAAGATCTCGGGGCAGGGAGAGAGACCCAGTACTTC.

This clonotype appeared many times. The chain employs TRBV25-1 and TRBJ2-1, with a possible D match to TRBD2 (7 bases). This CDR3 has 15 residues. Per the germline V gene, CDR1 is MGHDK and CDR2 is SYGVNS. V was trimmed by 3 bases and J by 9 bases, leaving 18 bases between them. CDR3 DNA: TGTGCCAGCAGTGACCCCGGAGGGGGGGCGTTTGAGCAGTTCTTC. It codes for CASSDPGGGAFEQFF.

This clonotype counts as medium-sized. This sequence joins TRBV7-9 and TRBJ2-3; D gene unclear. Trimming left V 3 bases short and J 3 bases short, with 1 base between. Germline CDR1 is SEHNR and CDR2 is FQNEAQ (reference sequence). The CDR3 is made up of 11 amino acids. The DNA of the CDR3 is TGTGCCAGCAGCTTTACAGATACGCAGTATTTT. Translation: CASSFTDTQYF.

This clonotype was counted only a few times. The chain has TRBV7-8 and TRBJ2-2, with no clear D. Per the germline V gene, CDR1 is SGHVS and CDR2 is FQNEAQ. The CDR3 is 15 amino acids. V lost 0 bases and J lost 8, with 13 bases in between. The CDR3 DNA sequence: TGTGCCAGCAGCTTAGCGAGAGTGGTGGGTGGGGAGCTGTTTTTT. Translated, it gives CASSLARVVGGELFF.

This clonotype has at least ten counts. The CDR3 reads CASSLAPQWLGETQYF. DNA of the CDR3: TGTGCCAGCAGCTTAGCCCCCCAGTGGTTAGGGGAGACCCAGTACTTC. The chain joins TRBV11-2 to TRBJ2-5; D is unresolved. Trimming took off 1 base at V and 5 bases at J, with 17 bases between the two ends. The CDR3 spans 16 residues. Per germline, CDR1 SGHAT and CDR2 FQNNGV.

The V call is TRBV11-1, the J call TRBJ1-2; the D is unclear. The CDR3 runs 13 residues. The germline CDR1 and CDR2 sequences are SGHAT and FQDESV (reference sequence). Trimming cost V 2 bases and J 4 bases, with 8 bases left between them. Here the CDR3 reads CASSLSEFYGYTF. The CDR3, as DNA: TGTGCCAGCAGCTTATCAGAGTTCTATGGCTACACCTTC.

The CDR3 bases are TGTGCCAGCACCGCCGACATTTATGGGTTTGGTGACACTGAAGCTTTCTTT. Residues: CASTADIYGFGDTEAFF. The rearrangement joins TRBV6-2 or TRBV6-3 to TRBJ1-1, with no clear D. The CDR3 has 17 residues. From germline, CDR1 is MNHEY and CDR2 SVGEGT. V was pared by 7 bases and J by 3 bases, with 24 bases between.